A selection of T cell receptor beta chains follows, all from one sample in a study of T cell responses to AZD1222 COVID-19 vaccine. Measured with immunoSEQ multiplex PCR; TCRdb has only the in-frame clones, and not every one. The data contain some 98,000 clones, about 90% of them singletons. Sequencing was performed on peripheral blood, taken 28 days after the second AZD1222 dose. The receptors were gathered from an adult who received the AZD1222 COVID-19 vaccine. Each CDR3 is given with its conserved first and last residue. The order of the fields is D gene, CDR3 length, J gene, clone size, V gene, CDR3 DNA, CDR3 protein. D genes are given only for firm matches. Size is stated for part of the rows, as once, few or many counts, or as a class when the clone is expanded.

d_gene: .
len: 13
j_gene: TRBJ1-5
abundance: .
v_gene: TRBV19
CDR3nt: TGTGCCAGTAGTCTTCAGGGTAATCAGCCCCAGCATTTT
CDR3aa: CASSLQGNQPQHF

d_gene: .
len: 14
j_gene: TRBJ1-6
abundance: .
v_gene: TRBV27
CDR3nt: TGTGCCAGTTCTAGGACGTGGGGTAATTCACCCCTCCACTTT
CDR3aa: CASSRTWGNSPLHF

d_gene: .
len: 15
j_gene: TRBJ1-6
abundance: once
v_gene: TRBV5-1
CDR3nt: TGCGCCAGCAGCTCCGAGGGGGTTGAAAATTCACCCCTCCACTTT
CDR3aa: CASSSEGVENSPLHF

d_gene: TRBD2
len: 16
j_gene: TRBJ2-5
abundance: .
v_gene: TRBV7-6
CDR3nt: TGTGCCAGCACCCTGAATGAAGCGGGGATAAAAGAGACCCAGTACTTC
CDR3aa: CASTLNEAGIKETQYF

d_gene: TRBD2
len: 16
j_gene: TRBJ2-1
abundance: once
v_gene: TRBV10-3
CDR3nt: TGTGCCATCAGTGTCCTAGCGGGAGGAGATGGGAATGAGCAGTTCTTC
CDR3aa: CAISVLAGGDGNEQFF

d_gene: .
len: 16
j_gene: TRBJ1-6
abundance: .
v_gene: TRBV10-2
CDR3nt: TGCGCCAGCAGTGAGTCAACGACAGTTTATAATTCACCCCTCCACTTT
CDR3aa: CASSESTTVYNSPLHF

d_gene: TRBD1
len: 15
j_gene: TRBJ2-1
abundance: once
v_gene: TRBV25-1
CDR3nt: TGTGCCAGCAGTGATCGGGACAGGGGACACAATGAGCAGTTCTTC
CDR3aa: CASSDRDRGHNEQFF

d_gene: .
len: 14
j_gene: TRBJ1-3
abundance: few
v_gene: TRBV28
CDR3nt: TGTGCCAGCACCGAAACAGGGATTGGAAACACCATATATTTT
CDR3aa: CASTETGIGNTIYF

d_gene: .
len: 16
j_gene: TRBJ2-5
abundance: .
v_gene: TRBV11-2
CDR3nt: TGTGCCAGCAGCTTAGTTGGTGGGGGGAAACAAGAGACCCAGTACTTC
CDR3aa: CASSLVGGGKQETQYF

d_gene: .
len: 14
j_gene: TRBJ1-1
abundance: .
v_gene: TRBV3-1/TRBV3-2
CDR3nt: TGTGCCAGCAGCCAAGGTCCGGGGGACACTGAAGCTTTCTTT
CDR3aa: CASSQGPGDTEAFF

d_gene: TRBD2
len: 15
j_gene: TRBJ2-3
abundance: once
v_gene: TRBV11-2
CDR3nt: TGTGCCAGCAGCTCACGGGAGGGCCCTGGAGATACGCAGTATTTT
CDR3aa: CASSSREGPGDTQYF

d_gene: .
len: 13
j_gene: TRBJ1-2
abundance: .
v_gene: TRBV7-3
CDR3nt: TGTGCCAGCAGCTCAGGGGAGAACTATGGCTACACCTTC
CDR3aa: CASSSGENYGYTF

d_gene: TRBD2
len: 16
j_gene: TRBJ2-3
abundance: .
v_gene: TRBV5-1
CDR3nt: TGCGCCAGCAGCTTGAGTTCGGGCGGGAGGGGAGATACGCAGTATTTT
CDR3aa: CASSLSSGGRGDTQYF

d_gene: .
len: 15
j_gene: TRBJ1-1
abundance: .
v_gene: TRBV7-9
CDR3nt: TGTGCCAGCAGCCAAGTCGACAGCTTGAACACTGAAGCTTTCTTT
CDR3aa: CASSQVDSLNTEAFF

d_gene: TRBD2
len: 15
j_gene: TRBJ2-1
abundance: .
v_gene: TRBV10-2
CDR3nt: TGCGCCAGCAGTGAGTTACGATTAGCGGGAGGTGAGCAGTTCTTC
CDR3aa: CASSELRLAGGEQFF

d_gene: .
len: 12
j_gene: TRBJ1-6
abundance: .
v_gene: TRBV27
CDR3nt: TGTGCCAGCAGTCCCACCGGGGGGCCCCTCCACTTT
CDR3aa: CASSPTGGPLHF

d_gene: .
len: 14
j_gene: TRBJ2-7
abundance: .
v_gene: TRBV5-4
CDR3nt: TGTGCCAGCAGCTTGGCTGGACAGAGCTACGAGCAGTACTTC
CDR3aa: CASSLAGQSYEQYF

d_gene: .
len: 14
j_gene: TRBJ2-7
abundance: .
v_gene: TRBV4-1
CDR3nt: TGCGCCAGCAGCTTTGGGGCCGGGGGCTACGAGCAGTACTTC
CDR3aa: CASSFGAGGYEQYF

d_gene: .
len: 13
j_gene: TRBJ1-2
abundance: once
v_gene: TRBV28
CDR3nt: TGTGCCAGCAAGTCCACCCGGTTCTATGGCTACACCTTC
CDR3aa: CASKSTRFYGYTF

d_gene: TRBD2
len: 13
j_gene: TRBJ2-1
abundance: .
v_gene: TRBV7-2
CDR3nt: TGTGCCAGCAGCTTACGAGCTAGCGGGAGTTTGGTCTTC
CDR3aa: CASSLRASGSLVF

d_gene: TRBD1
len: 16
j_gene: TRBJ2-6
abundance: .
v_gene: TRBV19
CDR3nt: TGTGCCAGTAGTAGACAGGGGCACTCTGGGGCCAACGTCCTGACTTTC
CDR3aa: CASSRQGHSGANVLTF

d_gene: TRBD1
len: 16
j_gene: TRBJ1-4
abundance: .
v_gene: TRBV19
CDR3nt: TGTGCCAGTAGTATGATTCAGGGGGCTACTAATGAAAAACTGTTTTTT
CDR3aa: CASSMIQGATNEKLFF

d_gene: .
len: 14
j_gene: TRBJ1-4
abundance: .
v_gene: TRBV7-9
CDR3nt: TGTGCCAGCAGCTACCAAGCAACTAATGAAAAACTGTTTTTT
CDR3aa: CASSYQATNEKLFF

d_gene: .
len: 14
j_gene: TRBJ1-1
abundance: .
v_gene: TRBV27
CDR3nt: TGTGCCAGCAGTTTAGGGTCGAGGGGCACTGAAGCTTTCTTT
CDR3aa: CASSLGSRGTEAFF

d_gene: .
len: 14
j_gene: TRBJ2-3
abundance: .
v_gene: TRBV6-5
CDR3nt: TGTGCCAGCAGTTCCGGTGAAGGCACAGATACGCAGTATTTT
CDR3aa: CASSSGEGTDTQYF

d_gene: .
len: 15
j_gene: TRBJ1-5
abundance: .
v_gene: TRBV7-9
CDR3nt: TGTGCCAGCAGCCAGCGACAGGTTAGCAATCAGCCCCAGCATTTT
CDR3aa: CASSQRQVSNQPQHF

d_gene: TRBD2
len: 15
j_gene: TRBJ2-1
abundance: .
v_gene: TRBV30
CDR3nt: TGTGCCTGGAGTTCCGGGACTAGTGGGTGGAATGAGCAGTTCTTC
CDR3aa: CAWSSGTSGWNEQFF

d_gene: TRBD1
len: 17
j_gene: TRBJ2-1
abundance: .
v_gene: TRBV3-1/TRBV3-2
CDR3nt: TGTGCCAGCAGCAAGAATACCGGGACAGGGGGCATTCATGAGCAGTTCTTC
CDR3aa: CASSKNTGTGGIHEQFF

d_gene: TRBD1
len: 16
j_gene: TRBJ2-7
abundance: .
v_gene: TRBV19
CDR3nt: TGTGCCAGTAGTATCGGACAGGGGGCGGGGGCCTACGAGCAGTACTTC
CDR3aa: CASSIGQGAGAYEQYF

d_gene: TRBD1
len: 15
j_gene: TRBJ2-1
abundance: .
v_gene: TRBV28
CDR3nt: TGTGCCAGCTCAGACCCCGGGACAGGGAAGTATGAGCAGTTCTTC
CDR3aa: CASSDPGTGKYEQFF

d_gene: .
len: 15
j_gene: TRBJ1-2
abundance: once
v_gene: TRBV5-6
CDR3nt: TGTGCCAGCAGCTTGGTTCCGGGGATTCGTCATGGCTACACCTTC
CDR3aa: CASSLVPGIRHGYTF

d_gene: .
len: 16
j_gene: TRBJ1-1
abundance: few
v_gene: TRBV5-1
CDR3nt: TGCGCCAGCAGCTTGGTACCGACGCAAACGAACACTGAAGCTTTCTTT
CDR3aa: CASSLVPTQTNTEAFF

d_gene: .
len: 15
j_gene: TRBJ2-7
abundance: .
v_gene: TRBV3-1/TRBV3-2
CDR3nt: TGTGCCAGCAGCCAAGGTATGAGAATAGCCTACGAGCAGTACTTC
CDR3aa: CASSQGMRIAYEQYF

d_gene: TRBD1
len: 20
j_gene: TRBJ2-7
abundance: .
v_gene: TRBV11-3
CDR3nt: TGTGCCAGCAGCTTACACCCACAGGGGGAGAATACATACGCTCTCTACGAGCAGTACTTC
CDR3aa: CASSLHPQGENTYALYEQYF

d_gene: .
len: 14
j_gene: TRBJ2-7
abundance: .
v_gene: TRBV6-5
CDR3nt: TGTGCCAGCAGAGCCCCGAGGGGGTCCTACGAGCAGTACTTC
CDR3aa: CASRAPRGSYEQYF

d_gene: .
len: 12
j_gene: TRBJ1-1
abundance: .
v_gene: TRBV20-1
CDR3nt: TGCAGTGCTAGTTCTCCGGAGGCTGAAGCTTTCTTT
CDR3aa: CSASSPEAEAFF

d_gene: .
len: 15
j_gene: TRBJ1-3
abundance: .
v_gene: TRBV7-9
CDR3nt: TGTGCCAGCAGCTTAGCTTTCGGGTCTGGGAACACCATATATTTT
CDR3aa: CASSLAFGSGNTIYF

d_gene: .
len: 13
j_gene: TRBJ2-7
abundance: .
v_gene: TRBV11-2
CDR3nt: TGTGCCAGCAGCTTAGATCGTCCGGGGGAGCAGTACTTC
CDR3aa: CASSLDRPGEQYF

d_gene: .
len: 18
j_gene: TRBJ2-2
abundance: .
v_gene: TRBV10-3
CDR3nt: TGTGCCATCAGTGAGCCGCCTGCAGGGTCAGGGAACACCGGGGAGCTGTTTTTT
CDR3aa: CAISEPPAGSGNTGELFF

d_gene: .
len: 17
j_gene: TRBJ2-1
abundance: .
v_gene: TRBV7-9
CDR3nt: TGTGCCAGCAGCCTACGTTCCGCCCGGAAGACCTACAATGAGCAGTTCTTC
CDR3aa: CASSLRSARKTYNEQFF